The 16 T cell receptor beta chains presented below share a single source sample, sequenced in a study of blood T cell repertoires in COVID-19 (dated by TCRdb to the early 2020s). Library preparation was by the immunoSEQ multiplex PCR assay. As stored in TCRdb, this immuneACCESS dataset retains in-frame rearrangements with V and J assigned. A fraction of the clones does not appear; measured against another copy, unresolved V genes explain less than half of the discrepancy, and the remainder lacks a known reason. The sample profile shows a few hundred thousand clones; over 75% of them were found once. Jointly, the top ten make up under 15% of the sample. The sequenced sample was peripheral blood. Receptor source: a woman aged 55-69 years with acute or convalescent COVID-19.

The V and J genes are TRBV28 and TRBJ2-3; no clear D gene. The CDR3 sequence is 12 residues long. Germline V gene lookup returns CDR1 MDHEN and CDR2 SYDVKM. Trimming removed 5 bases at V and 9 bases at J, with 12 bases between. CDR3: CASSPSALTQYF. The CDR3 nucleotides are TGTGCCAGCAGTCCAAGCGCACTAACGCAGTATTTT.

V gene TRBV5-6 combines with J gene TRBJ2-2; no firm D call. The CDR3 contains 16 residues. Between the trimmed V and J ends, which lost 0 bases and 0 bases, there was a span of 9 bases. Germline V gene lookup returns CDR1 SGHDT and CDR2 YYEEEE. CDR3 coding DNA: TGTGCCAGCAGCTTGGATCCAGGCGCGAACACCGGGGAGCTGTTTTTT. Protein product: CASSLDPGANTGELFF.

The chain couples TRBV2 to TRBJ2-3, with 7 bases fitting TRBD2. The CDR3 spans 16 residues. The J segment lost 10 bases and the V segment lost 3 bases, leaving 16 bases of the junction unmatched. Germline lookup yields CDR1 SNHLY and CDR2 FYNNEI. The CDR3 DNA sequence: TGTGCCAGCAGTGACCCCCTAGCGGTGACCTTCCGCGCGCAGTATTTT. This gives the protein CASSDPLAVTFRAQYF. Complete variable domain (other parts from reference TRBV2 and TRBJ2-3): EPEVTQTPSHQVTQMGQEVILRCVPISNHLYFYWYRQILGQKVEFLVSFYNNEISEKSEIFDDQFSVERPDGSNFTLKIRSTKLEDSAMYFCASSDPLAVTFRAQYFGPGTRLTVL.

This chain joins TRBV7-2 and TRBJ2-1; a possible D gene is TRBD2 (5 bases). V was trimmed by 5 bases and J by 1 base, leaving 12 bases between them. The germline V gene has CDR1 SGHTA and CDR2 FQGNSA. The CDR3 spans 15 residues. The CDR3 reads CASSGRAVSYNEQFF. DNA for the CDR3: TGTGCCAGCAGCGGGAGAGCGGTTTCCTACAATGAGCAGTTCTTC. Looking up the rest from reference TRBV7-2 and TRBJ2-1 gives the full variable domain: GAGVSQSPSNKVTEKGKDVELRCDPISGHTALYWYRQSLGQGLEFLIYFQGNSAPDKSGLPSDRFSAERTGGSVSTLTIQRTQQEDSAVYLCASSGRAVSYNEQFFGPGTRLTVL.

The J gene is TRBJ1-5, the V gene TRBV7-8, with D possibly being TRBD1 (6 bases). The V gene lost 5 bases and the J gene lost 3 bases, with 17 bases spanning the gap. CDR1 SGHVS and CDR2 FQNEAQ come from the germline V gene. The CDR3 is 16 residues long. As DNA, the CDR3 is TGTGCCAGCAGCACGCGAGGGGGGGCAACCAATCAGCCCCAGCATTTT. Translated, it gives CASSTRGGATNQPQHF.

This sequence joins TRBV4-3 and TRBJ1-2; D is perhaps TRBD1 (5 bases). CDR1 and CDR2 from the germline V gene are LGHNA and YSLEER. The CDR3 extends over 14 amino acids. V lost 5 bases and J 3 bases, leaving 13 bases between the germline ends. The CDR3 reads CASSKARGDYGYTF. The CDR3 region has the DNA TGCGCCAGCAGCAAAGCCCGGGGGGACTATGGCTACACCTTC.

This clone has a single count. The chain has TRBV4-2 and TRBJ2-3; D is undetermined. Trimming took off 0 bases at V and 5 bases at J, with 6 bases between the two ends. CDR3 length: 13 residues. Germline CDR1 and CDR2: LGHNA and YNFKEQ. The CDR3 coding sequence is TGTGCCAGCAGCCAAGACCCAGAAGATACGCAGTATTTT. Translating it yields CASSQDPEDTQYF.

The rearrangement links TRBV7-2 to TRBJ2-3; 9 positions agree with TRBD1. Germline V gene lookup returns CDR1 SGHTA and CDR2 FQGNSA. The trim removed 5 bases at V and 0 bases at J, leaving 6 bases unmatched. CDR3 size: 16 residues. This chain's CDR3 is CASSKGTGLSTDTQYF. The CDR3 DNA reads as TGTGCCAGCAGCAAAGGGACAGGGCTTAGCACAGATACGCAGTATTTT.

The J gene is TRBJ1-2, the V gene TRBV6-5, with 9 bases identical to TRBD1. J was trimmed by 4 bases and V by 0 bases; bases with no gene match: 3. This CDR3 has 15 amino acids. CDR1 MNHEY and CDR2 SVGAGI come from the germline V gene. CDR3 in DNA: TGTGCCAGCAGTTACTCCGGGACAGGGCCCTATGGCTACACCTTC. Encoded protein: CASSYSGTGPYGYTF.

The chain combines TRBV10-3 with TRBJ2-2; possible D gene TRBD1, 6 bases. V lost 2 bases to trimming and J lost 4 bases, with 8 bases between them. In germline, CDR1 is ENHRY, CDR2 SYGVKD. This CDR3 has 14 residues. Written as DNA, the CDR3 is TGTGCCATCAGTGAGGAAGGGGGCACCGGGGAGCTGTTTTTT. Protein: CAISEEGGTGELFF.

The rearrangement uses TRBV11-2 and TRBJ1-5, with D tentatively TRBD1 (5 bases). Between the trimmed V and J ends, which lost 5 bases and 3 bases, there was a span of 8 bases. The germline gives CDR1 SGHAT, CDR2 FQNNGV. This CDR3 contains 13 residues. CDR3 DNA sequence: TGTGCCAGCAGCAGACAGTACAATCAGCCCCAGCATTTT. Translation gives CASSRQYNQPQHF.

This rearrangement joins TRBV4-2 to TRBJ1-2; tentative D call: TRBD1 (5 bases). Germline values: CDR1 LGHNA, CDR2 YNFKEQ. This CDR3 is 16 amino acids long. Trimming pared 0 bases from V and 4 bases from J, leaving 15 bases between. CDR3 protein: CASSQEVGGGGYGYTF. CDR3 DNA: TGTGCCAGCAGCCAAGAGGTGGGGGGTGGTGGCTATGGCTACACCTTC.

The chain uses TRBV4-1 and TRBJ1-1; the D is unclear. The length of the CDR3 is 14 residues. CDR1 and CDR2 from the germline V gene are MGHRA and YSYEKL. V lost 3 bases to trimming and J lost 5 bases, with 13 bases between them. The CDR3 nucleotides are TGCGCCAGCAGCCAGTCCGGAGGTTGGACTGAAGCTTTCTTT. This sequence encodes CASSQSGGWTEAFF.

The chain recombines TRBV5-1 with TRBJ2-3; 8 bases are a match to TRBD2. CDR3 length: 15 residues. The germline CDR1 and CDR2 sequences are SGHRS and YFSETQ. Unmatched junction bases numbered 7, after V lost 5 bases and J lost 2 bases. The CDR3 bases are TGCGCCAGCAGAAGGGCGGGGGGTTCCACAGATACGCAGTATTTT. This codes for CASRRAGGSTDTQYF.

The rearrangement joins TRBV7-3 to TRBJ2-7; D might be TRBD1 (5 bases). Germline V gene lookup returns CDR1 SGHTA and CDR2 FQGTGA. Trimming cost V 0 bases and J 6 bases, with 9 bases left between them. This CDR3 has 13 amino acids. Written as DNA, the CDR3 is TGTGCCAGCAGCTTAACTGGGGCTCGCGAGCAGTACTTC. Protein: CASSLTGAREQYF.

This clone came up once. The chain uses TRBV5-1 and TRBJ2-7; TRBD1 matches 7 bases. Trimming took 4 bases from V and 2 from J; bases not matched to a gene: 9. CDR1 is SGHRS and CDR2 is YFSETQ in the germline V gene. The CDR3 has 15 amino acids. CDR3 residues: CASSPGQISPYEQYF. The CDR3 nucleotides read TGCGCCAGCAGCCCGGGACAGATATCCCCCTACGAGCAGTACTTC.